A single sample is the source of the 12 T cell receptor beta chains below, sequenced in a study of response to subunit inactivated influenza vaccine. One entry per CDR3 protein results from TCRdb running MiXCR on the RT-PCR reads. The data show about 620,000 distinct CDR3 sequences, about 11% seen once. The specimen was PBMCs from blood, collected on the day of vaccination. These TCRs come from a man in his forties or fifties who received an inactivated influenza vaccine.

This clonotype was picked up many times. J is TRBJ2-5 and V is TRBV20-1; D unresolved. Trimming cost V 4 bases and J 2 bases, with 8 bases left between them. The germline V gene has CDR1 DFQATT and CDR2 SNEGSKA (reference sequence). The CDR3 has 12 residues. In DNA form, the CDR3 reads TGCAGTGCTAAACAGATTCAAGAGACCCAGTACTTC. It encodes CSAKQIQETQYF.

This clonotype was seen at least ten times. This sequence joins TRBV7-2 and TRBJ2-7, with a tentative D call TRBD2 (7 bases). The CDR3 is made up of 15 amino acids. Per germline, CDR1 SGHTA and CDR2 FQGNSA. The ends were cut back, 7 bases at V and 4 bases at J, with 20 bases in the middle. The CDR3 coding sequence is TGTGCCAGCACCTCATATGGGGGGGGGCCGTACGAGCAGTACTTC. Translating it yields CASTSYGGGPYEQYF.

The sample holds a few counts of this clonotype. The chain has TRBV5-1 and TRBJ2-5; 13 bases map to TRBD2. CDR1 is SGHRS, CDR2 YFSETQ, per germline. This CDR3 has 15 amino acids. Unmatched junction bases numbered 3, after V lost 3 bases and J lost 4 bases. The CDR3 DNA is TGCGCCAGCAGCTGGGGACTAGCGGGACGAGAGACCCAGTACTTC. Its protein product is CASSWGLAGRETQYF.

The table lists this clonotype with a few counts. V gene TRBV29-1 combines with J gene TRBJ1-1; D possibly corresponds to TRBD1 (5 bases). Germline assignment: CDR1 SQVTM and CDR2 ANQGSEA. V was shortened by 6 bases and J by 6 bases, with 14 bases between the two germline ends. The CDR3 is made up of 12 amino acids. The CDR3 here is CSVQPGPAEAFF. CDR3 in DNA: TGCAGCGTCCAACCGGGACCCGCTGAAGCTTTCTTT. Supplemented by reference TRBV29-1 and TRBJ1-1, the full variable domain reads SAVISQKPSRDICQRGTSLTIQCQVDSQVTMMFWYRQQPGQSLTLIATANQGSEATYESGFVIDKFPISRPNLTFSTLTVSNMSPEDSSIYLCSVQPGPAEAFFGQGTRLTVV.

This chain links TRBV6-5 with TRBJ2-7, with 10 positions matching TRBD1. The J segment lost 7 bases and the V segment lost 8 bases, leaving 5 bases of the junction unmatched. The CDR3 loop spans 12 amino acids. CDR1 is MNHEY, CDR2 SVGAGI, per germline. CDR3 in DNA: TGTGCCAGCGGGACAGGGGCCTTGGAGCAGTACTTC. This translates into CASGTGALEQYF.

In this sample, this clonotype turned up many times. The V and J genes are TRBV4-2 and TRBJ2-7; TRBD2 is a possible D gene (5 bases). The V end lost 4 bases, the J end lost 5 bases, and 9 bases lay between the germline ends. Germline CDR1 and CDR2: LGHNA and YNFKEQ. This CDR3 is 12 amino acids long. CDR3 sequence reads: CASSRAGNEQYF. In DNA, the CDR3 is TGTGCCAGCAGCCGGGCCGGGAACGAGCAGTACTTC.

This clonotype turned up a few times. The rearrangement uses TRBV20-1 and TRBJ1-1; 12 bases agree with TRBD1. Looked up from germline, CDR1 is DFQATT and CDR2 is SNEGSKA (reference sequence). V shed 4 bases and J 10 bases; nucleotides not matched to a gene: 7. CDR3 size: 13 residues. Here the CDR3 reads CSAKTGTGGIAFF. The CDR3 nucleotides read TGCAGTGCTAAAACCGGGACAGGGGGCATAGCTTTCTTT.

The genes are TRBV4-1 and TRBJ1-2, with no clear D. Trimming cost V 0 bases and J 8 bases, with 16 bases left between them. The CDR3 is made up of 15 amino acids. Germline-derived CDR1 and CDR2 are MGHRA and YSYEKL. The chain's CDR3 is CASSQEFPPSRGYTF. CDR3 nucleotides: TGCGCCAGCAGCCAAGAGTTCCCCCCGTCCAGGGGCTACACCTTC.

This clonotype showed up just a few times. This rearrangement joins TRBV5-5 to TRBJ1-5; D call uncertain. CDR1 is SGHKS and CDR2 is YYEKEE in the germline V gene (reference sequence). Trimming took 4 bases from V and 7 from J, leaving 15 bases between them. CDR3 length: 14 amino acids. The CDR3 region is CASSQLSVRQPQHF. CDR3 in DNA: TGTGCCAGCAGCCAATTGTCGGTACGGCAGCCCCAGCATTTT.

The chain combines TRBV7-6 with TRBJ2-2; 11 positions match TRBD1. Germline V gene sequence: CDR1 SGHVS, CDR2 FNYEAQ. This CDR3 region has 15 residues. The J segment lost 7 bases and the V segment lost 1 base, leaving 2 bases of the junction unmatched. CDR3 nucleotide sequence: TGTGCCAGCAGCTTAGGGACAGGGGGCATCGGGGAGCTGTTTTTT. It is translated as CASSLGTGGIGELFF.

This clonotype was detected only a few times. V is TRBV18 and J is TRBJ2-2; D may be TRBD1 or TRBD2 (5 bases each). Germline V CDR1 and CDR2: KGHSH, LQKENI. V was clipped by 3 bases and J by 4 bases, with 12 bases between them. CDR3 length: 15 residues. The DNA of the CDR3 is TGTGCCAGCTCACCTCCTAGGGGACCCACCGGGGAGCTGTTTTTT. Its protein is CASSPPRGPTGELFF.

The chain carries TRBV29-1 and TRBJ2-5, with a possible D match to TRBD2 (6 bases). The V end was cut by 3 bases, the J end by 4 bases, with 9 bases between. This CDR3 is built from 12 residues. Per the germline V gene, CDR1 is SQVTM and CDR2 is ANQGSEA. The CDR3 protein is CSVESGVETQYF. CDR3 sequence (DNA): TGCAGCGTTGAGTCGGGGGTAGAGACCCAGTACTTC.